This T cell receptor (beta chain) derives from a study of long-term antiretroviral therapy in people with HIV. The wider study: It was about a decade before the 2015 immediate-ART recommendation that the earliest samples were taken.

Trimming removed 0 bases from V and 6 bases from J; junction bases left unmatched: 0. The CDR3 loop spans 14 amino acids. Germline V gene lookup returns CDR1 MNHNY and CDR2 SVGAGI (reference sequence). General study results and limits: Once patients were on ART, diversity went higher but still fell short of transplant donor controls.

This clone was recorded only once. No antigen is known for it. Version v3.0 of the immunoSEQ assay ran at survey level. Libraries were prepared by immunoSEQ multiplex PCR; TCRdb keeps only in-frame clonotypes and omits some of them. The data show roughly 38,000 clones, 75% to 85% seen once. This rearrangement joins TRBV6-6 to TRBJ2-1, with 9 bases matching TRBD2. This specimen was unsorted PBMCs, taken 3.4 years after starting antiretroviral therapy. This receptor was identified in a man aged 25 to 45 with HIV. CDR3 coding DNA: TGTGCCAGCAGTTACTCGACTAGCGGCAATGAGCAGTTCTTC. Translation: CASSYSTSGNEQFF.